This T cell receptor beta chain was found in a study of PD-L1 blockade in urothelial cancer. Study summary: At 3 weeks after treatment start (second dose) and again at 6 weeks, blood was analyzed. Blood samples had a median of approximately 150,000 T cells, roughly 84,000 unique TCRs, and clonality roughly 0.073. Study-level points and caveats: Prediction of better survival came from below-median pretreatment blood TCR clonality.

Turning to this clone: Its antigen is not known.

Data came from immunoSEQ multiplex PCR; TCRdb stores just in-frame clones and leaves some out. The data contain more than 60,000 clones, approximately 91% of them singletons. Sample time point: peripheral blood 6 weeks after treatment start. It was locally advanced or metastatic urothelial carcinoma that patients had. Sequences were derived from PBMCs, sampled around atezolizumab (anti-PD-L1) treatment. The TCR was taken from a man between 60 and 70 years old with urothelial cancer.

CDR3 in amino acids: CAISPRTDSYEQYF. The CDR3 nucleotides are TGTGCCATCAGCCCACGGACTGACTCCTACGAGCAGTACTTC. The chain couples TRBV10-3 to TRBJ2-7; possible D gene TRBD2, 5 bases. Trimming left V 6 bases short and J 0 bases short, with 12 bases between. The germline CDR1 and CDR2 sequences are ENHRY and SYGVKD. This CDR3 contains 14 residues.